The source of this T cell receptor beta chain is a study of shared clonotypes between healthy human individuals. In the original analysis: ImmunoSEQ yielded junction-only sequences lacking quality scores, so filtering differed. This table comes from immunoSEQ multiplex PCR, and its TCRdb copy is limited to in-frame clones, with some not included. The V and J calls and clone size are taken from that table; D and trimming were inferred from the DNA. The data hold approximately 840,000 clones, with about 96% observed a single time. Germline trimming cut 2 bases from V and 5 bases from J; bases unmatched to any gene: 8. Germline CDR1 is SGHDN and CDR2 is FVKESK. This CDR3 contains 17 residues. The naive CD8 subset, CD45RO-negative cells positively selected for CCR7, excluded terminally differentiated effector memory CD45RA+ cells.

This sequence joins TRBV14 and TRBJ2-5, with 13 positions matching TRBD2. Input material: naive CD8+ T cells sorted from blood. This TCR was sampled from a man aged 25-45 years in good health. CDR3 loop: CASSQIGLAGVGETQYF. In nucleotides, the CDR3 is TGTGCCAGCAGCCAAATCGGACTAGCGGGAGTCGGTGAGACCCAGTACTTC.